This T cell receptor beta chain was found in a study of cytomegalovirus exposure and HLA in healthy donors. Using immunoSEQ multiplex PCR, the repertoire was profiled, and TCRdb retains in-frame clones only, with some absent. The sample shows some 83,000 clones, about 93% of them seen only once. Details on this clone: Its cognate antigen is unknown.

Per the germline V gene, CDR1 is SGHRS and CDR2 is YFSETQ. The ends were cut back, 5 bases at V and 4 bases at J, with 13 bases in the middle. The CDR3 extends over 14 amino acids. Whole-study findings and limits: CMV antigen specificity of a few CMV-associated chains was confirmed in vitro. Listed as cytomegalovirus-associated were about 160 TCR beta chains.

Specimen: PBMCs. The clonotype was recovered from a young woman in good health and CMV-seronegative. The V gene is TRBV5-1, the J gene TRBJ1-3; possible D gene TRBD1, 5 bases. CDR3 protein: CASREGSGGNTIYF. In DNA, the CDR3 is TGCGCCAGCAGGGAGGGGTCCGGCGGAAACACCATATATTTT.